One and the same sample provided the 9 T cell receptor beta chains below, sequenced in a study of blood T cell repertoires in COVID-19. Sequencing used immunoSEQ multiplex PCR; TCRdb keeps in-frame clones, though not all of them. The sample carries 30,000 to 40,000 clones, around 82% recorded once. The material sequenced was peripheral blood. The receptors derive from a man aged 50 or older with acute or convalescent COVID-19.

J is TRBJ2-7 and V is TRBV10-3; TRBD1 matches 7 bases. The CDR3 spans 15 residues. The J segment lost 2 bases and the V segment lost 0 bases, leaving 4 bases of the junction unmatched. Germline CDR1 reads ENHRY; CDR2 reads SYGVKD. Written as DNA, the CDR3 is TGTGCCATCAGTGAGTCGGAGACAGGGACCTACGAGCAGTACTTC. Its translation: CAISESETGTYEQYF.

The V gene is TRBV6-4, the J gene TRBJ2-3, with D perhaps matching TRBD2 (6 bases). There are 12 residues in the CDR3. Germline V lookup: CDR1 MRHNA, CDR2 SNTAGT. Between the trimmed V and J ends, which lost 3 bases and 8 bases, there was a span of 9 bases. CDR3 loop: CASSEEGGTQYF. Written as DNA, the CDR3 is TGTGCCAGCAGTGAGGAGGGAGGTACGCAGTATTTT.

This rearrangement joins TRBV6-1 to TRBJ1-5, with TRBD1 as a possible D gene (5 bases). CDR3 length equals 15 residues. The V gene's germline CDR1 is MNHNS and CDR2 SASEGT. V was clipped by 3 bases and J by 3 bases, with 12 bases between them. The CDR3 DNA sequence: TGTGCCAGCAGTGAGGGGCCCTCCTTCAATCAGCCCCAGCATTTT. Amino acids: CASSEGPSFNQPQHF.

The DNA for the CDR3 is TGTGCCAGCAGCCGACTCGACTATCCTGAGCAGTTCTTC. This gives the protein CASSRLDYPEQFF. The chain carries TRBV3-1 (or the pseudogene TRBV3-2) and TRBJ2-1, with D possibly TRBD2 on 5 matching bases. Germline V CDR1 and CDR2: LGHDT, YNNKEL (reference sequence). The CDR3 is 13 residues long. V lost 4 bases, J lost 9 bases, and 13 bases lay in between.

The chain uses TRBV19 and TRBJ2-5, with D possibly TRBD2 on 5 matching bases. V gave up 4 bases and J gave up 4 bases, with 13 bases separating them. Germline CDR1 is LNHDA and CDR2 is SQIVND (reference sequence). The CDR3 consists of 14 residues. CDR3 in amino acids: CASSTGNHGETQYF. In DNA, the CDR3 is TGTGCCAGTAGTACGGGGAACCACGGAGAGACCCAGTACTTC.

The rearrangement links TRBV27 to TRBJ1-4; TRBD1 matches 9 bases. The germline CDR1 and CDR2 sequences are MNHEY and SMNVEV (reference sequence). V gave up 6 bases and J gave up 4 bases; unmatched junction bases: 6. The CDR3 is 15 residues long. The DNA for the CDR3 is TGTGCCAGCAGGGAGACGGGACAGGGTAATGAAAAACTGTTTTTT. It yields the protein CASRETGQGNEKLFF.

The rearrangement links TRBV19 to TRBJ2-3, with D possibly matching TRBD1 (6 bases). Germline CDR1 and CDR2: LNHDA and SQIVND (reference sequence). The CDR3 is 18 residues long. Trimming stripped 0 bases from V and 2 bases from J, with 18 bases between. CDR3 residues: CASSIDPSTGPFTDTQYF. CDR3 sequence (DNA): TGTGCCAGTAGTATAGACCCATCGACAGGTCCATTCACAGATACGCAGTATTTT.

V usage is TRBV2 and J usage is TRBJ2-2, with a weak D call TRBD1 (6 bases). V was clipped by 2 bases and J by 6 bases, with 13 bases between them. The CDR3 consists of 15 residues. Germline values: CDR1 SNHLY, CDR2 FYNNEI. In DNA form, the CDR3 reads TGTGCCAGCAGTGAACTAAGGACAGCGGCCGGGGAGCTGTTTTTT. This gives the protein CASSELRTAAGELFF.

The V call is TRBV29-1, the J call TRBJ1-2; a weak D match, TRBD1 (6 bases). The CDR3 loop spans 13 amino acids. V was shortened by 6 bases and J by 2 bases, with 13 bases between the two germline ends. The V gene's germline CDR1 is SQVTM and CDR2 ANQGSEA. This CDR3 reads CSVETGSNYGYTF. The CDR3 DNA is TGCAGCGTGGAGACAGGTTCCAACTATGGCTACACCTTC.